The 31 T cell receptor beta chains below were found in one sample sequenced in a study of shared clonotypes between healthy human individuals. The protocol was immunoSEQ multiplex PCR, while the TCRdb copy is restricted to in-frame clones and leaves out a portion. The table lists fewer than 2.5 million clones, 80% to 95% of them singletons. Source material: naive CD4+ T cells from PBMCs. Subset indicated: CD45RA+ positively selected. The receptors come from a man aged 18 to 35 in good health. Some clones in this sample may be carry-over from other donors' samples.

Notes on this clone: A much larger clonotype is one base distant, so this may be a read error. CDR3 residues: CASSFQENTEAFF. The CDR3 DNA follows: TGTGCCAGCAGCTTTCAGGAGAACACTGAAGCTTTCTTT. The chain combines TRBV11-3 with TRBJ1-1; unclear D gene. The germline V gene encodes CDR1 SGHNT and CDR2 YENEEA. The ends were cut back, 3 bases at V and 1 base at J, with 6 bases in the middle. CDR3 length: 13 residues.

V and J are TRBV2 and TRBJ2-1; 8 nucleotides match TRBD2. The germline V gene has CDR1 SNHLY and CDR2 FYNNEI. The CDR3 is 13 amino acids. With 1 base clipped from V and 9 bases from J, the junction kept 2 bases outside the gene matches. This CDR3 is CASSEVRGGEQFF. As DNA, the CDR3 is TGTGCCAGCAGTGAAGTCCGGGGGGGTGAGCAGTTCTTC.

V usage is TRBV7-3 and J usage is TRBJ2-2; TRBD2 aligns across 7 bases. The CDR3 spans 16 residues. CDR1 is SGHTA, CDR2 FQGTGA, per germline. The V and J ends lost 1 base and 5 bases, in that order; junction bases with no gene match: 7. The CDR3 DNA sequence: TGTGCCAGCAGCTTAAAGCCGACTAGCAGGACCGGGGAGCTGTTTTTT. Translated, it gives CASSLKPTSRTGELFF.

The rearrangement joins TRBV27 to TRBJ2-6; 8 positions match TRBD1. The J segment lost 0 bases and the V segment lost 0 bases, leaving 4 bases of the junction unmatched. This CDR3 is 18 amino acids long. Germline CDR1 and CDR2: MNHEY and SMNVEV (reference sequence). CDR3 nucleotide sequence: TGTGCCAGCAGTTTATCGGGACAGGCATACTCTGGGGCCAACGTCCTGACTTTC. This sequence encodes CASSLSGQAYSGANVLTF. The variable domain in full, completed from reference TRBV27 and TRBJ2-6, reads EAQVTQNPRYLITVTGKKLTVTCSQNMNHEYMSWYRQDPGLGLRQIYYSMNVEVTDKGDVPEGYKVSRKEKRNFPLILESPSPNQTSLYFCASSLSGQAYSGANVLTFGAGSRLTVL.

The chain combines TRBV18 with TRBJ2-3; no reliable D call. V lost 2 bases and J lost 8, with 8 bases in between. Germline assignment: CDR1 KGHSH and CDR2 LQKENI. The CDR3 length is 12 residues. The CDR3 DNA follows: TGTGCCAGCTCACCAGCAAGTGGTACGCAGTATTTT. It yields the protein CASSPASGTQYF.

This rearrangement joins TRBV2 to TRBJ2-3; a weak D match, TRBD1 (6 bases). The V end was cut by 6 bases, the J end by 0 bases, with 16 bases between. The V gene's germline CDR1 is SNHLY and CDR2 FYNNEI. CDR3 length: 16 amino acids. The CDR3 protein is CASRRQTGASTDTQYF. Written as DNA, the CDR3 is TGTGCCAGCAGAAGGCAGACAGGAGCGAGCACAGATACGCAGTATTTT.

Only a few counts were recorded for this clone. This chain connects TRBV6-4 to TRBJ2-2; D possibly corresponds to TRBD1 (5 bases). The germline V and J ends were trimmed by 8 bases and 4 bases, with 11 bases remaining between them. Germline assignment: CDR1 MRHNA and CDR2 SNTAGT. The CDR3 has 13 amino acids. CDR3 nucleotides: TGTGCCAGCGCCCAGGGCCCCACCGGGGAGCTGTTTTTT. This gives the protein CASAQGPTGELFF.

CDR3 bases: TGTGCCAGCAGCCGACTAGACACAGATACGCAGTATTTT. Its translation: CASSRLDTDTQYF. The chain couples TRBV14 to TRBJ2-3; tentatively, D is TRBD2 (6 bases). Trimming stripped 4 bases from V and 2 bases from J, with 7 bases between. This CDR3 is built from 13 residues. Germline CDR1 reads SGHDN; CDR2 reads FVKESK.

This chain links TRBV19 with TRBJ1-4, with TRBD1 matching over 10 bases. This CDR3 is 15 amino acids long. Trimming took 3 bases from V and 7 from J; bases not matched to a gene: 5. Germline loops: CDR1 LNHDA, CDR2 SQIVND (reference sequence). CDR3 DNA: TGTGCCAGTAGTATCATTGGGACAGGGGCTGAAAAACTGTTTTTT. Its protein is CASSIIGTGAEKLFF.

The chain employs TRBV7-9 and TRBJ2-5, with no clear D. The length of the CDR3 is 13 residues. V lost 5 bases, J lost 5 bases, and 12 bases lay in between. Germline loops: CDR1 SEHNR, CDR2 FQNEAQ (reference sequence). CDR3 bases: TGTGCCAGCAGCCCAAAAGCCCAGGAGACCCAGTACTTC. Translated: CASSPKAQETQYF.

The CDR3 sequence is CASSPPGLAPDEQYF. DNA for the CDR3: TGTGCCAGCAGTCCCCCGGGGCTAGCGCCTGACGAGCAGTACTTC. The chain couples TRBV28 to TRBJ2-5; weak D call: TRBD2 (6 bases). The DNA end lines up better with TRBJ2-7; the J call may be wrong. Germline assignment: CDR1 MDHEN and CDR2 SYDVKM. CDR3 length equals 15 residues.

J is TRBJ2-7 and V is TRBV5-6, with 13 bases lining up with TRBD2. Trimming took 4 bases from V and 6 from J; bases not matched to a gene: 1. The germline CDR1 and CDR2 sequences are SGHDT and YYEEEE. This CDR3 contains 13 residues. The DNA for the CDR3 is TGTGCCAGCAGCCGGACTAGCGGGGGCGAGCAGTACTTC. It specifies CASSRTSGGEQYF.

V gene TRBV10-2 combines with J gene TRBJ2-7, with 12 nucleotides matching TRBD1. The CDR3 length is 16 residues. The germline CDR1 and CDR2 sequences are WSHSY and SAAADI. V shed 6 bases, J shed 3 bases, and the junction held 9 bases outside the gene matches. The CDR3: CASSPSGTGGRYEQYF. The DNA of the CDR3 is TGCGCCAGCAGCCCATCCGGGACAGGGGGCCGCTACGAGCAGTACTTC.

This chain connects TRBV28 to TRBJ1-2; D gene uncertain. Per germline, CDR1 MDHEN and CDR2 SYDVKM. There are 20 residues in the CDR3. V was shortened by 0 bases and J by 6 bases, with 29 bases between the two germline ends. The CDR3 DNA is TGTGCCAGCAGTTTATGGCCCCTCGGAGGATCGTATGCTTCTTGGAATGGCTACACCTTC. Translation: CASSLWPLGGSYASWNGYTF.

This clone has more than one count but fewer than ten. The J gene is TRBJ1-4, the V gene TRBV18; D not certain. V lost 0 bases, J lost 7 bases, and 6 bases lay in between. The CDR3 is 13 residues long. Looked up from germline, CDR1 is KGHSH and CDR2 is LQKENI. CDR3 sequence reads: CASSPPRAEKLFF. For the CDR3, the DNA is TGTGCCAGCTCACCACCGAGGGCTGAAAAACTGTTTTTT. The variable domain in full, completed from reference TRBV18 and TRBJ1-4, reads NAGVMQNPRHLVRRRGQEARLRCSPMKGHSHVYWYRQLPEEGLKFMVYLQKENIIDESGMPKERFSAEFPKEGPSILRIQQVVRGDSAAYFCASSPPRAEKLFFGSGTQLSVL.

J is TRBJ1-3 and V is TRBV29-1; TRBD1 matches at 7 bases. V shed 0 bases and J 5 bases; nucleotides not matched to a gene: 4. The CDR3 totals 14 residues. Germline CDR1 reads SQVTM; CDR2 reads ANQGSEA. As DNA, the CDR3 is TGCAGCGTTGAAGATGGGACAGTAAGAAACACCATATATTTT. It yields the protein CSVEDGTVRNTIYF.

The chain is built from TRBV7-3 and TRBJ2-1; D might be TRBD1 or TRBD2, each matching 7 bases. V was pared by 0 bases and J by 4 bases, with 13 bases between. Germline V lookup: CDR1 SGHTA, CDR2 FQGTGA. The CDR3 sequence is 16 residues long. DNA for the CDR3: TGTGCCAGCAGCTTAACTCCAGGGGGGGCTTACAATGAGCAGTTCTTC. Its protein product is CASSLTPGGAYNEQFF.

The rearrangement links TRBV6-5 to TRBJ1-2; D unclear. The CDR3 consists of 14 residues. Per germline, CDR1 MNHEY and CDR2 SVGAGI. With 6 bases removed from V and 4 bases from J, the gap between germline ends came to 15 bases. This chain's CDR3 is CASSLGPDGYGYTF. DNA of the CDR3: TGTGCCAGCAGCTTAGGGCCGGATGGCTATGGCTACACCTTC.

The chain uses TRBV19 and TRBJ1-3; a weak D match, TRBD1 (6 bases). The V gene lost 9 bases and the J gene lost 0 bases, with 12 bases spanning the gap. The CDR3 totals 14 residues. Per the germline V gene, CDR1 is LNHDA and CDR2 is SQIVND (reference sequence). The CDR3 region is CASLQGLSGNTIYF. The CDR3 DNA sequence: TGTGCCAGCCTGCAGGGGCTCTCTGGAAACACCATATATTTT.

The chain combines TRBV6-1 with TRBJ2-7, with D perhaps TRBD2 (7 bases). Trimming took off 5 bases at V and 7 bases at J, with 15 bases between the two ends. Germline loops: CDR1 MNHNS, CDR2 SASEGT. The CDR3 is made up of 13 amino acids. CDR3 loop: CASSSGTWWEQYF. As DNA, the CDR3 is TGTGCCAGCAGTAGCGGGACATGGTGGGAGCAGTACTTC.

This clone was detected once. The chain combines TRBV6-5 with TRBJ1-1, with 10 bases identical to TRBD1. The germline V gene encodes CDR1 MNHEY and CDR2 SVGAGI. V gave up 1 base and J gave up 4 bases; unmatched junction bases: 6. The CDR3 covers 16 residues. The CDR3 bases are TGTGCCAGCAGTTACTTGGTCGGGACAGGGGCCACTGAAGCTTTCTTT. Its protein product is CASSYLVGTGATEAFF.

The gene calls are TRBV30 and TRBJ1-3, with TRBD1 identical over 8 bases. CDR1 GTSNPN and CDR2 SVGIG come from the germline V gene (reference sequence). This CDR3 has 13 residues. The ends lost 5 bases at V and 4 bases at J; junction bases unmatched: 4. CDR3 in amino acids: CAWGGQGGNTIYF. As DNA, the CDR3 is TGTGCCTGGGGAGGACAGGGCGGAAACACCATATATTTT.

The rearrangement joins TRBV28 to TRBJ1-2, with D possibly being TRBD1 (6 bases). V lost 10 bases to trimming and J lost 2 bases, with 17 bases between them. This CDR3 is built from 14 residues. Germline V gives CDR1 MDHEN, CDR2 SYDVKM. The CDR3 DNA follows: TGTGCCACCCCTTTAAGGGGGGGCAACTATGGCTACACCTTC. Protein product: CATPLRGGNYGYTF.

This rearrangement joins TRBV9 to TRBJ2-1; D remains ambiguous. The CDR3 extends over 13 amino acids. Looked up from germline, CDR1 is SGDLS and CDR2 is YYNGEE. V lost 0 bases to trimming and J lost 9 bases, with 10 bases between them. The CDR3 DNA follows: TGTGCCAGCAGCGTAGTAGGAGAAAGTGAGCAGTTCTTC. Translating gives CASSVVGESEQFF.

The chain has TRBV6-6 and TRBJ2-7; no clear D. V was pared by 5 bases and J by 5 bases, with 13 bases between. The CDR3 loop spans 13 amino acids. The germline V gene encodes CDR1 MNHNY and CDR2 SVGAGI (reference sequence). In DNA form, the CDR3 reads TGTGCCAGCAGTAATGCTCCCCGGGACGAGCAGTACTTC. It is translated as CASSNAPRDEQYF.

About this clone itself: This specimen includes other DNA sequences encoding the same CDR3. For the CDR3, the DNA is TGTGCCACCAGCAGTCGGGACAGGGGCGCCTACGAGCAGTACTTC. This codes for CATSSRDRGAYEQYF. The chain is built from TRBV15 and TRBJ2-7; 10 bases align to TRBD1. The ends lost 3 bases at V and 2 bases at J; junction bases unmatched: 4. CDR3 length: 15 residues. In germline, CDR1 is LNHNV, CDR2 YYDKDF (reference sequence).

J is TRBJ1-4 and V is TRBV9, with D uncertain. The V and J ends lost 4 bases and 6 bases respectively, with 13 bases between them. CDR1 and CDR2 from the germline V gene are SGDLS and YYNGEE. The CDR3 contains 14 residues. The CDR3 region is CASSSRREDEKLFF. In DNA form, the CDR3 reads TGTGCCAGCAGCTCTCGGCGGGAGGATGAAAAACTGTTTTTT.

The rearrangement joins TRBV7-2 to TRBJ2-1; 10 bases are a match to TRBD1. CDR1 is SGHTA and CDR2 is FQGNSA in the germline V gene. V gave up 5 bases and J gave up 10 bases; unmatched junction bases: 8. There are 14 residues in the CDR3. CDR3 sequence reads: CASSRTGGLREQFF. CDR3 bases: TGTGCCAGCAGCCGGACAGGGGGTCTTAGGGAGCAGTTCTTC.

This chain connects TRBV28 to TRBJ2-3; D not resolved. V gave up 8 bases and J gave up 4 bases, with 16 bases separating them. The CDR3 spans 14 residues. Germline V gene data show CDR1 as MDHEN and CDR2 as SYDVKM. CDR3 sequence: CASSTLSGADTQYF. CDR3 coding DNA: TGTGCCAGCTCGACCCTGAGTGGGGCAGATACGCAGTATTTT.

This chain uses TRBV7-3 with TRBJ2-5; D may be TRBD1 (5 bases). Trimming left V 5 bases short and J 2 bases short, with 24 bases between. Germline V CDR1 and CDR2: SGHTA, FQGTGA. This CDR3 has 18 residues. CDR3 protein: CASSPNLRMGPGQETQYF. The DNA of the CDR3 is TGTGCCAGCAGCCCCAACCTGCGGATGGGGCCGGGTCAAGAGACCCAGTACTTC.

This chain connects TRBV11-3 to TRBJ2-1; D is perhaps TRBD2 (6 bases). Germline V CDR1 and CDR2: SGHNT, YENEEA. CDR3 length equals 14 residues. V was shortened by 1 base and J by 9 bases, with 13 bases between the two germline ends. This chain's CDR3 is CASSLGTGAREQFF. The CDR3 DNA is TGTGCCAGCAGCTTAGGAACGGGAGCGCGTGAGCAGTTCTTC.